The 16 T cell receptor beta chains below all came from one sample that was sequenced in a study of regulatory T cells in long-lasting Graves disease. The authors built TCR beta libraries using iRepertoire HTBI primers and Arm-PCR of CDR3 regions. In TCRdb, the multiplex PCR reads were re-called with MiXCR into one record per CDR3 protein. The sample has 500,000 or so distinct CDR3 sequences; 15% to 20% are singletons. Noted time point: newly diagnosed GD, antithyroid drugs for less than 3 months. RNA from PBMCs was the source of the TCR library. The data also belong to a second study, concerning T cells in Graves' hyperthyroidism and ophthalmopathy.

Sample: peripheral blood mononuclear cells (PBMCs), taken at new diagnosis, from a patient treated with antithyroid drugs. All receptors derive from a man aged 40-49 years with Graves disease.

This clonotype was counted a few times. This CDR3 is CASSFSGGGYNEQFF. In DNA, the CDR3 is TGTGCCAGCAGCTTTAGCGGGGGGGGGTACAATGAGCAGTTCTTC. The rearrangement links TRBV9 to TRBJ2-1; 11 positions agree with TRBD2. CDR1 is SGDLS, CDR2 YYNGEE, per germline. J lost 4 bases, V lost 4 bases, and 4 bases had no gene match. This CDR3 region has 15 residues.

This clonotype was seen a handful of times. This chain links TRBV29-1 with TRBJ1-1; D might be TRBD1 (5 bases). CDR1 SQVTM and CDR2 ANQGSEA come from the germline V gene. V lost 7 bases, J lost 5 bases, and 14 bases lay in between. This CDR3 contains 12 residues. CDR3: CSAGHLGTEAFF. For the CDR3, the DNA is TGCAGCGCCGGACACTTGGGGACTGAAGCTTTCTTT.

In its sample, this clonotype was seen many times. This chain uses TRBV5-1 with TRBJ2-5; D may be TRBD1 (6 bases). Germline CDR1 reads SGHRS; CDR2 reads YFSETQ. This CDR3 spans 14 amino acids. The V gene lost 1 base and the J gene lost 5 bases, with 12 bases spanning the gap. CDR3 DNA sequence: TGCGCCAGCAGCTTGTCAGTTCAGGGGGAGACCCAGTACTTC. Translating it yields CASSLSVQGETQYF.

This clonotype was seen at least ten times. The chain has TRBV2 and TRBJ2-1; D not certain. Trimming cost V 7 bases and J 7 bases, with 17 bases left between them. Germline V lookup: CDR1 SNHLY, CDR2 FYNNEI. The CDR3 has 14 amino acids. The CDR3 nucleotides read TGTGCCAGCACCCCTCCCCCTTTTAGTAATGAGCAGTTCTTC. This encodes CASTPPPFSNEQFF.

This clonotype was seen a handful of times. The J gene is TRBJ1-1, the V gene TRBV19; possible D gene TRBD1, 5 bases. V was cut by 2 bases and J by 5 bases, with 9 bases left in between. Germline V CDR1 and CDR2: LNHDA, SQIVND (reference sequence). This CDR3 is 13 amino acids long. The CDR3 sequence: CASSIKRGTEAFF. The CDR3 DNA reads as TGTGCCAGTAGTATAAAAAGGGGAACTGAAGCTTTCTTT.

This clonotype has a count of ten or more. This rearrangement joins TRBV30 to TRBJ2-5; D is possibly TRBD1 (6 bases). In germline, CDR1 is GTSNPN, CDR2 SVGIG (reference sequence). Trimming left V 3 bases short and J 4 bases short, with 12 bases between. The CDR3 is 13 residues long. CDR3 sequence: CAWSDRLAETQYF. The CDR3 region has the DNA TGTGCCTGGAGCGACAGGTTGGCAGAGACCCAGTACTTC.

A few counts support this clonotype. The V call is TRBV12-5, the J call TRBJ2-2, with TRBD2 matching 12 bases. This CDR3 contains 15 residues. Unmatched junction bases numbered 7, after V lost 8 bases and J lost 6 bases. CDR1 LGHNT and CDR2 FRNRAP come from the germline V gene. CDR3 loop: CASRTSGRTSGELFF. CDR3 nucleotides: TGTGCTAGTCGAACTAGCGGGAGGACATCCGGGGAGCTGTTTTTT.

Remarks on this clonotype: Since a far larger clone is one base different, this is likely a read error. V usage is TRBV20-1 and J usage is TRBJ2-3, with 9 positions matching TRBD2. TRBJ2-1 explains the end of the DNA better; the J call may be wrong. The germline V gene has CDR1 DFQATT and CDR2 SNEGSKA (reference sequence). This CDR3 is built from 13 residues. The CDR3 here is CSATGTSRTEQFF. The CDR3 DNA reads TGCAGTGCTACCGGGACTAGCCGGACCGAGCAGTTCTTC.

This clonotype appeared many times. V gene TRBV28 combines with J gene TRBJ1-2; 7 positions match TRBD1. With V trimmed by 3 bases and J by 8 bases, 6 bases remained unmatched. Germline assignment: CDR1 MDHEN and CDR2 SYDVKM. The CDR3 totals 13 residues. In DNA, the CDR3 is TGTGCCAGCAGTTTGGAGGGGGCGGGGGGCTACACCTTC. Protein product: CASSLEGAGGYTF.

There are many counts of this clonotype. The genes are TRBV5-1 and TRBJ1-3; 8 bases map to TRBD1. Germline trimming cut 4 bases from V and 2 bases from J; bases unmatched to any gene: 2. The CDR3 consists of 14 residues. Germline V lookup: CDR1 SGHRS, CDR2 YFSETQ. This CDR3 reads CASSKDRAGNTIYF. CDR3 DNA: TGCGCCAGCAGCAAGGACAGGGCTGGAAACACCATATATTTT.

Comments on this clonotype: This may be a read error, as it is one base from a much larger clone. The CDR3 DNA reads TGTGCCAGCAGTCCTCGACAGTGGGCAAGCTATGGCTACACCTTC. Its translation is CASSPRQWASYGYTF. The genes are TRBV27 and TRBJ1-2; D is possibly TRBD1 (5 bases). The germline V and J ends were trimmed by 5 bases and 4 bases, with 17 bases remaining between them. CDR1 and CDR2 from the germline V gene are MNHEY and SMNVEV (reference sequence). The CDR3 totals 15 residues.

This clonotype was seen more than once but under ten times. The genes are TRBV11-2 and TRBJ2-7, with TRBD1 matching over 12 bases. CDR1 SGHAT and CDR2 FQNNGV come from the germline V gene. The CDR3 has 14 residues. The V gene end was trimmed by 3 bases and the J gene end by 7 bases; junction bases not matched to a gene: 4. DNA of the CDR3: TGTGCCAGCAGCTTTAGGGACAGGGGGCCTGAGCAGTACTTC. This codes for CASSFRDRGPEQYF. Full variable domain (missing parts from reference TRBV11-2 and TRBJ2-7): EAGVAQSPRYKIIEKRQSVAFWCNPISGHATLYWYQQILGQGPKLLIQFQNNGVVDDSQLPKDRFSAERLKGVDSTLKIQPAKLEDSAVYLCASSFRDRGPEQYFGPGTRLTVT.

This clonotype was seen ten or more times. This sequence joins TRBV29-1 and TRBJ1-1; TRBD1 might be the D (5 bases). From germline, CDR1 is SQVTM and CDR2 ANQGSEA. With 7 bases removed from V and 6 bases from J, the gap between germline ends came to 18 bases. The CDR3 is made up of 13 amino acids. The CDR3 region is CSGTAGLGAEAFF. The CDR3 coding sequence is TGCAGCGGGACTGCGGGACTGGGAGCTGAAGCTTTCTTT.

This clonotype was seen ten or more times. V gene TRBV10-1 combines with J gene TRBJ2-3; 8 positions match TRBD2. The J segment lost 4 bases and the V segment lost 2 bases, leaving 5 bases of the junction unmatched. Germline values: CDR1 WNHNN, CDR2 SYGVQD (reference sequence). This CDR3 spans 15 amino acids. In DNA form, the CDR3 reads TGCGCCAGCAGTGAGGAGCGGGAGAGGGCAGATACGCAGTATTTT. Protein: CASSEERERADTQYF.

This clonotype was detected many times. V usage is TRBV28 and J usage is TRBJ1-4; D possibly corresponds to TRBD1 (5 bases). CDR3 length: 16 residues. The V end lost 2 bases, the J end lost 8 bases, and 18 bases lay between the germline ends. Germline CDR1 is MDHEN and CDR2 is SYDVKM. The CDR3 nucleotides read TGTGCCAGCAGTTTACCCGGGGCACGCGACGCGGAAAAACTGTTTTTT. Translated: CASSLPGARDAEKLFF.

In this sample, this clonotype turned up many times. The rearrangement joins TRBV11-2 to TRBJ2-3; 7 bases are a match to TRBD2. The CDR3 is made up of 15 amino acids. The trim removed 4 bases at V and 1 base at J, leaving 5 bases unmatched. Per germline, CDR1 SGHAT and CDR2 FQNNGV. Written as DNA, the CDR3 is TGTGCCAGCAGCTCAACTAGCGACCGCACAGATACGCAGTATTTT. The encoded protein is CASSSTSDRTDTQYF.